This note documents a single TCR beta chain sequence. The antigen is not known. The sample is drawn from a study of T cells in Graves' hyperthyroidism and ophthalmopathy. Study observations and caveats: Most thyroid clonotypes expanded above 0.001 appeared in blood too.

Patients affected by ophthalmopathy presented a Clinical Activity Score of at least 3, a NOSPECS grade of at least 4, and disease duration below 3 months. In making diagnoses, clinical symptoms, serum thyroxine and TRAb, thyroid ultrasound and orbital computed tomography were all used. The PBMCs had their origin in roughly 10 ml of fresh peripheral blood. RNA transcripts gave rise to amplified TCR beta CDR3 regions. RT-PCR in the first round (using the HTBI primer set) targeted the TCR CDR3. TCRdb independently ran MiXCR on the multiplex PCR reads; one entry per CDR3 protein. Seen here are approximately 250,000 distinct CDR3 sequences, 24% observed once, and the top ten hold approximately 35%. The CDR3 covers 13 residues. The germline V gene has CDR1 SGHNT and CDR2 YENEEA. With 3 bases removed from V and 7 bases from J, the gap between germline ends came to 12 bases.

The source of this sequence is a woman between 40 and 50 years old with Graves' ophthalmopathy. Specimen: blood. The V gene is TRBV11-3, the J gene TRBJ1-2; D unclear. The CDR3 DNA reads as TGTGCCAGCAGCTTGAGCAGGAGACCTGGCTACACCTTC. This encodes CASSLSRRPGYTF.